Listed below are T cell receptor beta chains from one sample, sequenced in a study of blood T cell repertoires in COVID-19. Assay used: immunoSEQ multiplex PCR; TCRdb lists only in-frame clones, some missing. The data contain around 24,000 clones, 75% to 90% of them singletons. Material for sequencing was peripheral blood. The receptors derive from an elderly woman with acute or convalescent COVID-19. Each CDR3 is given with its conserved first and last residue. Each record gives: V gene, clone size, J gene, D gene, CDR3 DNA, CDR3 protein. D genes are given only for firm matches. Clone size is given for some rows only: seen once, a few or many times, or a class if the clone is expanded.

v_gene: TRBV3-1/TRBV3-2
abundance: -
j_gene: TRBJ2-3
d_gene: TRBD2
CDR3nt: TGTGCCAGCAGTCACCTAGCGGGCGCTAGCACAGATACGCAGTATTTT
CDR3aa: CASSHLAGASTDTQYF

v_gene: TRBV10-1
abundance: -
j_gene: TRBJ2-1
d_gene: TRBD2
CDR3nt: TGCGCCAGCAGTAGCGGGGGCCCCTACAATGAGCAGTTCTTC
CDR3aa: CASSSGGPYNEQFF

v_gene: TRBV3-1/TRBV3-2
abundance: few
j_gene: TRBJ2-1
d_gene: TRBD2
CDR3nt: TGTGCCAGCAGCCCCGGACTAGCGGGAGTACGCAATGAGCAGTTCTTC
CDR3aa: CASSPGLAGVRNEQFF

v_gene: TRBV7-3
abundance: -
j_gene: TRBJ1-1
d_gene: -
CDR3nt: TGTGCCAGCAAGGAATCCCCGAACTACAACACTGAAGCTTTCTTT
CDR3aa: CASKESPNYNTEAFF

v_gene: TRBV9
abundance: -
j_gene: TRBJ1-5
d_gene: TRBD1
CDR3nt: TGTGCCAGCAGCGTAGGGACAGGGGGTCAGCCCCAGCATTTT
CDR3aa: CASSVGTGGQPQHF

v_gene: TRBV19
abundance: -
j_gene: TRBJ2-1
d_gene: TRBD2
CDR3nt: TGTGCCAGTAGTATAAGGGACCCCGGGACTAGCGGGAGGTCAGCCTACAATGAGCAGTTCTTC
CDR3aa: CASSIRDPGTSGRSAYNEQFF

v_gene: TRBV3-1/TRBV3-2
abundance: -
j_gene: TRBJ1-1
d_gene: TRBD1
CDR3nt: TGTGCCAGCAGCTCACAGGGGGCGATTGAAGCTTTCTTT
CDR3aa: CASSSQGAIEAFF

v_gene: TRBV27
abundance: -
j_gene: TRBJ1-5
d_gene: TRBD1
CDR3nt: TGTGCCAGCAGGCCATCAGGGGGCCGTTGGCATTTT
CDR3aa: CASRPSGGRWHF

v_gene: TRBV20-1
abundance: -
j_gene: TRBJ2-1
d_gene: TRBD2
CDR3nt: TGCAGTGCTAGTCGGGCGGGAGGCTCCTACAATGAGCAGTTCTTC
CDR3aa: CSASRAGGSYNEQFF

v_gene: TRBV28
abundance: -
j_gene: TRBJ2-1
d_gene: -
CDR3nt: TGTGCCAGCAGTCCCCCCCTCAGGGGAAATGAGCAGTTCTTC
CDR3aa: CASSPPLRGNEQFF

v_gene: TRBV7-2
abundance: -
j_gene: TRBJ2-7
d_gene: TRBD2
CDR3nt: TGTGCCAGCAGCTCTCCAAGACTAGCGGTTTCCTACGAGCAGTACTTC
CDR3aa: CASSSPRLAVSYEQYF

v_gene: TRBV19
abundance: -
j_gene: TRBJ1-3
d_gene: TRBD1
CDR3nt: TGTGCCACCCAGGACAGGGCTGGAAACACCATATATTTT
CDR3aa: CATQDRAGNTIYF

v_gene: TRBV10-1
abundance: few
j_gene: TRBJ1-1
d_gene: -
CDR3nt: TGCGCCAGCAGTGAGTCGTCAGGGGCCACTGAAGCTTTCTTT
CDR3aa: CASSESSGATEAFF

v_gene: TRBV9
abundance: -
j_gene: TRBJ1-1
d_gene: TRBD1
CDR3nt: TGTGCCAGCAGCGCCCTGGGACAGCCGAACACTGAAGCTTTCTTT
CDR3aa: CASSALGQPNTEAFF

v_gene: TRBV19
abundance: -
j_gene: TRBJ1-5
d_gene: -
CDR3nt: TGTGCCAGTAGTACCGACACCGGTCGCAATCAGCCCCAGCATTTT
CDR3aa: CASSTDTGRNQPQHF

v_gene: TRBV9
abundance: few
j_gene: TRBJ2-1
d_gene: -
CDR3nt: TGTGCCAGCAGCCTCGGGGGTGAGCAGTTCTTC
CDR3aa: CASSLGGEQFF

v_gene: TRBV19
abundance: once
j_gene: TRBJ1-2
d_gene: TRBD1
CDR3nt: TGTGCCAGTAGTTTTTTACAGGGGGATCGGGATGGCTACACCTTC
CDR3aa: CASSFLQGDRDGYTF

v_gene: TRBV14
abundance: -
j_gene: TRBJ1-2
d_gene: -
CDR3nt: TGTGCCAGCAGCCAAGATGGAGCCCTCCTGGGTGGCTACACCTTC
CDR3aa: CASSQDGALLGGYTF

v_gene: TRBV7-3
abundance: few
j_gene: TRBJ2-1
d_gene: -
CDR3nt: TGTGCCAGCAGCCGCGGACAGGCGGGGAATGAGCAGTTCTTC
CDR3aa: CASSRGQAGNEQFF

v_gene: TRBV4-1
abundance: -
j_gene: TRBJ2-2
d_gene: TRBD2
CDR3nt: TGCGCCAGCAGCCAAACCGGGACTAGGGAGACCGGGGAGCTGTTTTTT
CDR3aa: CASSQTGTRETGELFF

v_gene: TRBV7-3
abundance: -
j_gene: TRBJ2-2
d_gene: TRBD1
CDR3nt: TGTGCCAGCAGCCCGGGACAGACCGGGGAGCTGTTTTTT
CDR3aa: CASSPGQTGELFF

v_gene: TRBV2
abundance: -
j_gene: TRBJ2-3
d_gene: TRBD2
CDR3nt: TGTGCCAGCAGTGTTGGTAGCGGGAGGACAGATACGCAGTATTTT
CDR3aa: CASSVGSGRTDTQYF

v_gene: TRBV29-1
abundance: -
j_gene: TRBJ2-2
d_gene: TRBD2
CDR3nt: TGCAGCGTTGACCACGGGAGGGGGACCGGGGAGCTGTTTTTT
CDR3aa: CSVDHGRGTGELFF

v_gene: TRBV18
abundance: -
j_gene: TRBJ2-2
d_gene: -
CDR3nt: TGTGCCAGCTCACCACGGGCTAGGGGTGACACCGGGGAGCTGTTTTTT
CDR3aa: CASSPRARGDTGELFF

v_gene: TRBV19
abundance: few
j_gene: TRBJ1-5
d_gene: -
CDR3nt: TGTGCCAGTAGTATCGGGGGGTGGGGCAATCAGCCCCAGCATTTT
CDR3aa: CASSIGGWGNQPQHF

v_gene: TRBV12-3/TRBV12-4
abundance: -
j_gene: TRBJ1-1
d_gene: TRBD1
CDR3nt: TGTGCCAGCAGCGGGACAGCCGCTGAAGCTTTCTTT
CDR3aa: CASSGTAAEAFF

v_gene: TRBV19
abundance: -
j_gene: TRBJ1-4
d_gene: -
CDR3nt: TGTGCCAGTAGTATGGGGCAGGCCGCAACTAATGAAAAACTGTTTTTT
CDR3aa: CASSMGQAATNEKLFF

v_gene: TRBV2
abundance: once
j_gene: TRBJ1-2
d_gene: TRBD1
CDR3nt: TGTGCCAGCAGTGAGGGACAGCAGTCTGGCTACACCTTC
CDR3aa: CASSEGQQSGYTF

v_gene: TRBV7-2
abundance: -
j_gene: TRBJ1-6
d_gene: -
CDR3nt: TGTGCCACTGGGCCAAATAATTCACCCCTCCACTTT
CDR3aa: CATGPNNSPLHF

v_gene: TRBV20-1
abundance: -
j_gene: TRBJ2-7
d_gene: -
CDR3nt: TGCAGTGCTAGAGCAGGGTACGAGCAGTACTTC
CDR3aa: CSARAGYEQYF

v_gene: TRBV18
abundance: medium-sized
j_gene: TRBJ1-5
d_gene: TRBD1
CDR3nt: TGTGCCAGCTCACCGGACAGGGGAGGCAATCAGCCCCAGCATTTT
CDR3aa: CASSPDRGGNQPQHF

v_gene: TRBV15
abundance: -
j_gene: TRBJ2-7
d_gene: TRBD1
CDR3nt: TGTGCCACCAGCAGAGAGGGACAGGGGAGCGGGCAGTACTTC
CDR3aa: CATSREGQGSGQYF

v_gene: TRBV5-3
abundance: -
j_gene: TRBJ2-5
d_gene: TRBD1
CDR3nt: TGTGCCAGAAGCCGAGACAGGGTTTGGGGCCAAGAGACCCAGTACTTC
CDR3aa: CARSRDRVWGQETQYF

v_gene: TRBV2
abundance: few
j_gene: TRBJ2-1
d_gene: TRBD2
CDR3nt: TGTGCCAGCCGGATAGCGGGAAGCTCCTACAATGAGCAGTTCTTC
CDR3aa: CASRIAGSSYNEQFF

v_gene: TRBV20-1
abundance: -
j_gene: TRBJ1-1
d_gene: -
CDR3nt: TGCAGTGCGAGCTCCCTCGGTGAAGCTTTCTTT
CDR3aa: CSASSLGEAFF

v_gene: TRBV19
abundance: -
j_gene: TRBJ2-1
d_gene: -
CDR3nt: TGTGCCAGTAGTCCCGACGAGCGACTGGATGAGCAGTTCTTC
CDR3aa: CASSPDERLDEQFF

v_gene: TRBV21-1
abundance: once
j_gene: TRBJ2-7
d_gene: -
CDR3nt: TGTGCCAGCAGTTTTACCGGAGCTAGCGGGAGGGCGCGGTTGGGTGGTATCCCTTACGAGCAGTACTTC
CDR3aa: CASSFTGASGRARLGGIPYEQYF

v_gene: TRBV4-3
abundance: few
j_gene: TRBJ2-1
d_gene: -
CDR3nt: TGCGCCAGCAGCCAAGTGGTTGGAGGTGAGCAGTTCTTC
CDR3aa: CASSQVVGGEQFF

v_gene: TRBV30
abundance: -
j_gene: TRBJ1-1
d_gene: -
CDR3nt: TGTGCCTGGGGGAGTTTAAGGAACACTGAAGCTTTCTTT
CDR3aa: CAWGSLRNTEAFF

v_gene: TRBV7-8
abundance: -
j_gene: TRBJ2-1
d_gene: -
CDR3nt: TGTGCCAGCAGCTTAGGGGGGCGGTACAATGAGCAGTTCTTC
CDR3aa: CASSLGGRYNEQFF

v_gene: TRBV5-1
abundance: -
j_gene: TRBJ1-1
d_gene: -
CDR3nt: TGCGCCAGCAGCTCACAGGCGTCCACTGAAGCTTTCTTT
CDR3aa: CASSSQASTEAFF

v_gene: TRBV6-5
abundance: -
j_gene: TRBJ1-6
d_gene: -
CDR3nt: TGTGCCAGCAGTCCAGGGAAGATAGAGTCACCCCTCCACTTT
CDR3aa: CASSPGKIESPLHF

v_gene: TRBV6-6
abundance: -
j_gene: TRBJ1-1
d_gene: -
CDR3nt: TGTGCCAGCAGTGGAAGCCAGGGCCCGAACACTGAAGCTTTCTTT
CDR3aa: CASSGSQGPNTEAFF

v_gene: TRBV4-1
abundance: -
j_gene: TRBJ2-7
d_gene: -
CDR3nt: TGCGCCAGCAGCCAAGAAGTCGGCGGGATAAGGAACGAGCAGTACTTC
CDR3aa: CASSQEVGGIRNEQYF

v_gene: TRBV5-6
abundance: -
j_gene: TRBJ1-2
d_gene: TRBD1
CDR3nt: TGTGCCAGCAGCCTTTGGGACAGGGGGCGAGATGGCTACACCTTC
CDR3aa: CASSLWDRGRDGYTF

v_gene: TRBV18
abundance: -
j_gene: TRBJ1-5
d_gene: TRBD1
CDR3nt: TGTGCCAGCTCACCGGGACAGGGGAGTAGTCAGCCCCAGCATTTT
CDR3aa: CASSPGQGSSQPQHF

v_gene: TRBV6-2/TRBV6-3
abundance: -
j_gene: TRBJ1-5
d_gene: TRBD1
CDR3nt: TGTGCCAGCAGCCAACTCGGGGGACAGGTGTTGGTTAGCAATCAGCCCCAGCATTTT
CDR3aa: CASSQLGGQVLVSNQPQHF

v_gene: TRBV19
abundance: -
j_gene: TRBJ2-3
d_gene: TRBD2
CDR3nt: TGTGCCAGTAGCCTCGGACTAGCGGGAGCCGTAGATACGCAGTATTTT
CDR3aa: CASSLGLAGAVDTQYF

v_gene: TRBV7-2
abundance: -
j_gene: TRBJ2-1
d_gene: TRBD2
CDR3nt: TGTGCCAGCAGCTTCGGACTAGCGGGAGGGGGTGAGCAGTTCTTC
CDR3aa: CASSFGLAGGGEQFF

v_gene: TRBV6-5
abundance: -
j_gene: TRBJ1-2
d_gene: -
CDR3nt: TGTGCCAGCAGTCCCTACAGGGACCATGGCTACACCTTC
CDR3aa: CASSPYRDHGYTF

v_gene: TRBV14
abundance: -
j_gene: TRBJ2-1
d_gene: TRBD1
CDR3nt: TGTGCCAGCGGAGCGCAGGGGGCGGTTCACAATGAGCAGTTCTTC
CDR3aa: CASGAQGAVHNEQFF